These T cell receptor beta chains were read from a single sample in a study of blood T cell repertoires in COVID-19. The method was immunoSEQ multiplex PCR; TCRdb's version includes in-frame clones alone and lacks a portion of them. The sample carries around 23,000 clones, roughly 74% recorded once. Material for sequencing was peripheral blood. The receptors shown here come from a man aged 50-59 years with COVID-19, enrolled during active disease. Both conserved end residues are trimmed from each CDR3. D genes are given only for firm matches.

J gene | CDR3 length | V gene | D gene | CDR3 protein
TRBJ1-2 | 13 | TRBV9 | NA | ASSVDRDGNYGYT
TRBJ1-2 | 13 | TRBV5-1 | NA | ASSPGQLTNYGYT
TRBJ2-7 | 12 | TRBV7-8 | NA | ASSLVQGNYEQY
TRBJ2-7 | 13 | TRBV9 | TRBD1 | ASSVAGTGLYEQY
TRBJ2-3 | 16 | TRBV5-5 | TRBD2 | ASRDEVPGGGVMDTQY
TRBJ2-7 | 9 | TRBV12-5 | NA | ASGLVREQY
TRBJ2-3 | 13 | TRBV24-1 | TRBD1 | ATYVTGNRTDTQY
TRBJ1-5 | 13 | TRBV2 | TRBD1 | ASSKQGASNQPQH
TRBJ1-5 | 12 | TRBV9 | NA | ATSTGTTNQPQH
TRBJ2-2 | 17 | TRBV7-2 | TRBD2 | ASSVGTGTSGRNTGELF
TRBJ1-5 | 13 | TRBV19 | NA | ASREHRGGNQPQH
TRBJ1-2 | 13 | TRBV28 | NA | ASRGGTDPNYGYT
TRBJ2-1 | 11 | TRBV2 | NA | ASSELAYNEQF
TRBJ1-4 | 12 | TRBV2 | TRBD1 | ASSQPGQDEKLF
TRBJ1-2 | 10 | TRBV29-1 | NA | SVHQQGYGYT
TRBJ2-5 | 14 | TRBV5-1 | TRBD1 | ASSRGQGRGQETQY
TRBJ1-2 | 10 | TRBV28 | NA | ASNIQNYGYT
TRBJ2-7 | 15 | TRBV5-1 | TRBD2 | ASSLALGGESSYEQY
TRBJ1-1 | 12 | TRBV7-6 | NA | ASSSTTGNTEAF
TRBJ2-2 | 15 | TRBV10-3 | TRBD2 | AISGELAGVNTGELF
TRBJ2-3 | 12 | TRBV29-1 | TRBD2 | SVDPSGYTDTQY
TRBJ2-5 | 12 | TRBV7-6 | NA | ASSLRVAEETQY
TRBJ1-1 | 11 | TRBV6-1 | NA | ASSEYREKGAF
TRBJ2-1 | 10 | TRBV5-1 | NA | ASSLVLNEQF
TRBJ1-2 | 13 | TRBV5-6 | TRBD1 | ASSPGQGVLGGYT
TRBJ1-2 | 11 | TRBV5-4 | NA | ASSRDRNYGYT
TRBJ2-7 | 11 | TRBV28 | NA | ASTIGVTYEQY
TRBJ1-3 | 12 | TRBV19 | NA | ASSPQGTGNTIY
TRBJ1-1 | 12 | TRBV28 | TRBD1 | ASSRRTGNTEAF
TRBJ2-1 | 13 | TRBV2 | NA | ASTVGGVSYNEQF
TRBJ1-5 | 16 | TRBV21-1 | NA | ASSKASLTGASNQPQH
TRBJ2-3 | 13 | TRBV11-2 | TRBD2 | ASSYLAGYTDTQY
TRBJ1-5 | 12 | TRBV28 | NA | ASSLQGGDQPQH
TRBJ1-5 | 13 | TRBV30 | NA | AWSQRGGDNQPQH
TRBJ2-1 | 12 | TRBV18 | TRBD1 | ASSQGAGRNEQF
TRBJ2-1 | 9 | TRBV5-6 | NA | ASSLYFEQF
TRBJ1-3 | 14 | TRBV3-1/TRBV3-2 | TRBD1 | ASSQWTGGNGNTIY
TRBJ1-2 | 12 | TRBV19 | NA | ASTRRGDIYGYT
TRBJ2-1 | 11 | TRBV10-1 | NA | ASSEMAYNEQF
TRBJ2-2 | 14 | TRBV11-3 | TRBD2 | ASSIRLAANTGELF
TRBJ2-3 | 15 | TRBV3-1/TRBV3-2 | TRBD2 | ASSHPPSGGLTDTQY
TRBJ1-1 | 12 | TRBV5-1 | NA | ASSWGETNTEAF
TRBJ2-1 | 18 | TRBV15 | NA | ATSRDFIVIGGTGPHEQF
TRBJ2-7 | 13 | TRBV28 | NA | ASSLYGGRSYEQY
TRBJ2-1 | 13 | TRBV7-2 | TRBD1 | AIIQRDRSVWEQF
TRBJ1-4 | 13 | TRBV28 | NA | ASTRGAGANEKLF
TRBJ2-1 | 12 | TRBV6-4 | NA | ASSSQGGPNEQF
TRBJ1-2 | 12 | TRBV5-6 | TRBD1 | ASSSWTGTYGYT
TRBJ1-1 | 13 | TRBV11-3 | NA | ASSLVPGVGTEAF